What follows is one T cell receptor beta chain and its context. Its cognate antigen is unknown. Primers: 60 Vbeta forward and 13 Jbeta reverse. Only in-frame clones appear in the TCRdb table, and some are missing; sequencing was by immunoSEQ multiplex PCR. Here the sample table reports under 150,000 clones. This sample stems from a study of cytomegalovirus exposure and HLA in healthy donors. Donors likely had unrecorded immune exposures despite being nominally healthy when sampled. Whole-study results and caveats: Later analysis demonstrated an association between a missense DCLRE1C variant and TCR beta V- and J-gene trimming. CMV antigen specificity was confirmed in vitro for three CMV-associated chains.

Per the germline V gene, CDR1 is MNHNS and CDR2 is SASEGT. Trimming cost V 5 bases and J 4 bases; bases outside gene matches: 5. This CDR3 has 14 residues. The source is a woman aged 40 to 50 in good health and CMV-seronegative. Sequenced sample: PBMCs. J is TRBJ2-7 and V is TRBV6-1; 10 positions agree with TRBD1. Here the CDR3 DNA reads TGTGCCAGCAGTAAAGGACAGGGGGGTTACGAGCAGTACGTC. It codes for CASSKGQGGYEQYV.